Listed here are 25 T cell receptor beta chains from one sample, sequenced in a study of shared clonotypes between healthy human individuals (TCRdb year 2020). Receptor libraries were prepared by the immunoSEQ multiplex PCR assay. TCRdb stores this immuneACCESS table with in-frame sequences only. Part of the clones is absent; in the studies checked, under half of the shortfall reflects unresolved V genes, and no reason is known for the rest. The sample data list some 96,000 clones, and more than 45% of these were observed just once. The ten largest clonotypes hold about 14% of the sample. The sequenced material came from PBMCs. The receptors stem from a woman aged 40 to 55 in good health. Some clones in this sample may be carry-over from other donors' samples.

The chain combines TRBV9 with TRBJ2-5; 12 positions agree with TRBD2. After removal of 4 bases from V and 2 bases from J, the junction contained 6 bases not matched to a gene. CDR1 and CDR2 from the germline V gene are SGDLS and YYNGEE. This CDR3 spans 16 amino acids. The CDR3 bases are TGTGCCAGCAGCAGGACTAGCGGGACGTATCAAGAGACCCAGTACTTC. Translation: CASSRTSGTYQETQYF.

J is TRBJ1-4 and V is TRBV27; 9 nucleotides line up with TRBD1. This CDR3 region has 15 residues. The trim removed 5 bases at V and 8 bases at J, leaving 9 bases unmatched. Germline CDR1 MNHEY, CDR2 SMNVEV (reference sequence). The CDR3 reads CASSLLQGAGEKLFF. The CDR3 bases are TGTGCCAGCAGTCTGCTACAGGGGGCCGGGGAAAAACTGTTTTTT. The whole variable domain, filled in from reference TRBV27 and TRBJ1-4, reads EAQVTQNPRYLITVTGKKLTVTCSQNMNHEYMSWYRQDPGLGLRQIYYSMNVEVTDKGDVPEGYKVSRKEKRNFPLILESPSPNQTSLYFCASSLLQGAGEKLFFGSGTQLSVL.

About this clone: This likely reflects a read error, since a far larger clone is one base away. J is TRBJ2-5 and V is TRBV30; D unresolved. This CDR3 has 11 residues. Per germline, CDR1 GTSNPN and CDR2 SVGIG (reference sequence). The CDR3 bases are TGTGCCTGGACAAGACAAGGGACCCAGTACTTC. Translated: CAWTRQGTQYF. Using reference TRBV30 and TRBJ2-5 for the parts outside the CDR3, the full variable domain is SQTIHQWPATLVQPVGSPLSLECTVEGTSNPNLYWYRQAAGRGLQLLFYSVGIGQISSEVPQNLSASRPQDRQFILSSKKLLLSDSGFYLCAWTRQGTQYFGPGTRLLVL.

Of note for this clone: A much larger clone is a single base away; this may be a read error. The J gene is TRBJ2-7, the V gene TRBV2; D call uncertain. Germline-derived CDR1 and CDR2 are SNHLY and FYNNEI. The length of the CDR3 is 11 residues. V lost 3 bases, J lost 4 bases, and 4 bases lay in between. The CDR3 protein is CASSEGYEQYF. The CDR3 DNA is TGTGCCAGCAGTGAGGGGTACGAGCAGTACTTC.

There are a few counts of this clone. The gene calls are TRBV5-4 and TRBJ1-1; D uncertain. Germline CDR1 SGHNT, CDR2 YYREEE (reference sequence). The CDR3 sequence is 14 residues long. V shed 4 bases and J shed 1 base, with 11 bases lying between them. CDR3 coding DNA: TGTGCCAGCAGCCCTCGGACTGAGAACACTGAAGCTTTCTTT. The encoded protein is CASSPRTENTEAFF. The whole variable domain, remainder taken from reference TRBV5-4 and TRBJ1-1, is ETGVTQSPTHLIKTRGQQVTLRCSSQSGHNTVSWYQQALGQGPQFIFQYYREEENGRGNFPPRFSGLQFPNYSSELNVNALELDDSALYLCASSPRTENTEAFFGQGTRLTVV.

V gene TRBV28 combines with J gene TRBJ2-6; D assignment may be TRBD1 or TRBD2 (5 bases each). Germline CDR1 and CDR2: MDHEN and SYDVKM. Deletions cut 4 bases from V and 4 bases from J, with 26 bases between. This CDR3 is built from 20 residues. The CDR3, as DNA: TGTGCCAGCAGTTCTCGTATCGCCTGGGACGGACCAGGGGGGGCCAACGTCCTGACTTTC. It encodes CASSSRIAWDGPGGANVLTF.

This chain uses TRBV7-3 with TRBJ1-2; perhaps TRBD1 as D (6 bases). Germline V gene data show CDR1 as SGHTA and CDR2 as FQGTGA. This CDR3 has 14 amino acids. Trimming removed 0 bases at V and 4 bases at J, with 9 bases between. The DNA of the CDR3 is TGTGCCAGCAGCTTAACGGCACAGGGCTATGGCTACACCTTC. Protein sequence: CASSLTAQGYGYTF.

The chain uses TRBV28 and TRBJ2-5, with 9 bases that match TRBD1. V shed 6 bases, J shed 3 bases, and the junction held 11 bases outside the gene matches. Germline V gene lookup returns CDR1 MDHEN and CDR2 SYDVKM. The CDR3 sequence is 16 residues long. The CDR3, as DNA: TGTGCCAGCAGCCTCACAGGGGGCGCGTTGGAAGAGACCCAGTACTTC. It encodes CASSLTGGALEETQYF.

Remarks on this clone: Just one base apart from a much larger clone, this may be a read error. This chain uses TRBV4-3 with TRBJ2-7; 7 bases align to TRBD2. CDR1 and CDR2 (germline): LGHNA, YSLEER. With 4 bases clipped from V and 4 bases from J, the junction kept 7 bases outside the gene matches. CDR3 size: 14 residues. CDR3 nucleotides: TGCGCCAGCAGCCGCGGACTAGGGAGGTACGAGCAGTACTTC. Protein product: CASSRGLGRYEQYF.

Note on this clone: A far bigger clonotype differs at one base, so this is likely a read error. CDR3 DNA sequence: TGCAGCGTTGCAACAGGGGCGGGGGAGACCCAGTACTTC. It translates to CSVATGAGETQYF. The chain recombines TRBV29-1 with TRBJ2-5, with D maybe TRBD1 (7 bases). Trimming removed 4 bases from V and 5 bases from J, with 14 bases in between. This CDR3 is built from 13 residues. The V gene's germline CDR1 is SQVTM and CDR2 ANQGSEA.

Only a few counts were recorded for this clone. The chain couples TRBV5-1 to TRBJ2-2; D not resolved. The V end was cut by 3 bases, the J end by 2 bases, with 5 bases between. This CDR3 contains 13 residues. Germline V lookup: CDR1 SGHRS, CDR2 YFSETQ. This CDR3 is CASSSSNTGELFF. The DNA for the CDR3 is TGCGCCAGCAGCTCATCTAACACCGGGGAGCTGTTTTTT.

The chain has TRBV29-1 and TRBJ1-2; 7 bases fit TRBD1. Germline CDR1 and CDR2: SQVTM and ANQGSEA. The V gene end was trimmed by 7 bases and the J gene end by 8 bases; junction bases not matched to a gene: 10. This CDR3 region has 12 residues. Written as DNA, the CDR3 is TGCAGCGCAGGACAGGAGACGGAAGGCTACACCTTC. Protein product: CSAGQETEGYTF.

V is TRBV15 and J is TRBJ2-5; D gene ambiguous. The J call may be mistaken, given a closer DNA end match to TRBJ2-7. This CDR3 is built from 11 residues. Germline V lookup: CDR1 LNHNV, CDR2 YYDKDF (reference sequence). The CDR3 DNA follows: TGTGCCACCAGCTTAGGGCGCGAGCAGTACTTC. It codes for CATSLGREQYF.

This clone was seen a few times. The sample has other DNA sequences that encode this CDR3 too. This chain uses TRBV6-1 with TRBJ1-2; 7 positions agree with TRBD1. The trim removed 10 bases at V and 6 bases at J, leaving 14 bases unmatched. CDR1 and CDR2 from the germline V gene are MNHNS and SASEGT. This CDR3 region has 14 residues. The CDR3 loop reads CATISTGQRDGYTF. CDR3 coding DNA: TGTGCCACCATTTCGACAGGGCAGCGAGATGGCTACACCTTC.

This clone came up many times. V gene TRBV10-3 combines with J gene TRBJ2-1, with TRBD2 matching over 16 bases. CDR3 size: 18 residues. From germline, CDR1 is ENHRY and CDR2 SYGVKD. The V gene end was trimmed by 2 bases and the J gene end by 8 bases; junction bases not matched to a gene: 9. CDR3 sequence reads: CAISEPGTSGRARDEQFF. In nucleotides, the CDR3 is TGTGCCATCAGTGAGCCAGGGACTAGCGGGAGGGCAAGGGATGAGCAGTTCTTC.

This clone has a single count. One end of the junction does not line up with germline, which may come from a read error. The chain joins TRBV5-4 to TRBJ1-1; a weak D match, TRBD1 (5 bases). The germline V gene encodes CDR1 SGHNT and CDR2 YYREEE (reference sequence). This CDR3 spans 14 amino acids. CDR3 protein: CASSSGRWNTGAFF. DNA for the CDR3: TGTGCCAGCAGCTCGGGACGGTGGAACACTGGAGCTTTCTTT. Filled out from reference TRBV5-4 and TRBJ1-1, the complete variable domain reads ETGVTQSPTHLIKTRGQQVTLRCSSQSGHNTVSWYQQALGQGPQFIFQYYREEENGRGNFPPRFSGLQFPNYSSELNVNALELDDSALYLCASSSGRWNTGAFFGQGTRLTVV.

This rearrangement joins TRBV4-1 to TRBJ2-7; 7 nucleotides match TRBD2. The CDR3 covers 15 residues. The germline CDR1 and CDR2 sequences are MGHRA and YSYEKL. Trimming at V came to 0 bases and at J to 3 bases, leaving 5 bases not matched to a gene. CDR3 nucleotide sequence: TGCGCCAGCAGCCAAGAGGGGCCGGGGGGCTACGAGCAGTACTTC. This translates into CASSQEGPGGYEQYF.

V usage is TRBV7-6 and J usage is TRBJ2-7; 10 bases are a match to TRBD2. The germline V gene has CDR1 SGHVS and CDR2 FNYEAQ. The CDR3 spans 17 residues. Trimming took 5 bases from V and 0 from J; bases not matched to a gene: 10. The CDR3 DNA sequence: TGTGCCAGCAGCCGCCTAGGGCCTAGCGGGAGCTCCTACGAGCAGTACTTC. Translation: CASSRLGPSGSSYEQYF.

The chain links TRBV5-4 to TRBJ2-3; 7 bases agree with TRBD1. The V gene end was trimmed by 4 bases and the J gene end by 0 bases; junction bases not matched to a gene: 8. This CDR3 has 16 amino acids. Germline loops: CDR1 SGHNT, CDR2 YYREEE (reference sequence). Here the CDR3 DNA reads TGTGCCAGCAGCATCCGGACAGGAGCTAGCACAGATACGCAGTATTTT. Amino acids: CASSIRTGASTDTQYF.

As for this clone: This likely came from a read error, as a far larger clone is one base away. Other DNA sequences in the sample encode the same CDR3. V and J are TRBV4-1 and TRBJ2-1; possible D gene TRBD2, 6 bases. The CDR3 covers 16 residues. Per germline, CDR1 MGHRA and CDR2 YSYEKL. DNA for the CDR3: TGCGCCAGCGGTGAAAGGGGAGGCGCACGGTGGAATGAGCAATTCTTC. Its protein product is CASGERGGARWNEQFF.

Worth noting for this clone: This sequence may be a read error, since a much larger clone differs from it by one base. Other DNA sequences in the same sample also yield this CDR3. The J gene is TRBJ2-3, the V gene TRBV5-1, with D perhaps TRBD1 (7 bases). The CDR3 runs to 17 residues. V shed 0 bases and J shed 8 bases, with 22 bases lying between them. Per the germline V gene, CDR1 is SGHRS and CDR2 is YFSETQ. The DNA of the CDR3 is TGCGCCAGCAGCTTGGCAGGGGGGCAAAGGATGGGCGGTACGCAGTATTTT. It yields the protein CASSLAGGQRMGGTQYF.

This clone was recorded many times. In nucleotides, the CDR3 is TGTGCCAGCAGCAGAGGAGGGTGGAACACTGAAGCTTTCTTT. Translated: CASSRGGWNTEAFF. The chain joins TRBV7-2 to TRBJ1-1; D gene unclear. The V end lost 5 bases, the J end lost 1 base, and 11 bases lay between the germline ends. The CDR3 has 14 residues. Per the germline V gene, CDR1 is SGHTA and CDR2 is FQGNSA.

Many counts were recorded for this clone. The junction shows a germline mismatch at one end, possibly a read error. The genes are TRBV7-9 and TRBJ2-6; D not certain. CDR1 is SEHNR and CDR2 is FQNEAQ in the germline V gene (reference sequence). This CDR3 has 16 residues. The CDR3 nucleotides are TGCGCCAGCAGCCAAGAAGTCGGCTCTGGGGCCAACGTCCTGACTTTC. This encodes CASSQEVGSGANVLTF.

As regards this clone: A single base separates this from a much larger clone, so it may be a read error. The V call is TRBV4-1, the J call TRBJ2-3; weak D call: TRBD2 (6 bases). Germline V gene sequence: CDR1 MGHRA, CDR2 YSYEKL. The CDR3 contains 16 residues. Trimming took 6 bases from V and 8 from J, leaving 24 bases between them. The CDR3 region is CASSLMLLAFRGTQYF. The CDR3 nucleotides are TGCGCCAGCAGTCTTATGTTACTAGCATTTAGAGGTACGCAGTATTTT.

The rearrangement links TRBV30 to TRBJ1-3; D is unclear. The CDR3 consists of 15 residues. The V gene's germline CDR1 is GTSNPN and CDR2 SVGIG (reference sequence). The V end lost 4 bases, the J end lost 0 bases, and 13 bases lay between the germline ends. Here the CDR3 reads CAWNPNIYSGNTIYF. The CDR3 nucleotides read TGTGCCTGGAACCCGAATATATACTCTGGAAACACCATATATTTT.